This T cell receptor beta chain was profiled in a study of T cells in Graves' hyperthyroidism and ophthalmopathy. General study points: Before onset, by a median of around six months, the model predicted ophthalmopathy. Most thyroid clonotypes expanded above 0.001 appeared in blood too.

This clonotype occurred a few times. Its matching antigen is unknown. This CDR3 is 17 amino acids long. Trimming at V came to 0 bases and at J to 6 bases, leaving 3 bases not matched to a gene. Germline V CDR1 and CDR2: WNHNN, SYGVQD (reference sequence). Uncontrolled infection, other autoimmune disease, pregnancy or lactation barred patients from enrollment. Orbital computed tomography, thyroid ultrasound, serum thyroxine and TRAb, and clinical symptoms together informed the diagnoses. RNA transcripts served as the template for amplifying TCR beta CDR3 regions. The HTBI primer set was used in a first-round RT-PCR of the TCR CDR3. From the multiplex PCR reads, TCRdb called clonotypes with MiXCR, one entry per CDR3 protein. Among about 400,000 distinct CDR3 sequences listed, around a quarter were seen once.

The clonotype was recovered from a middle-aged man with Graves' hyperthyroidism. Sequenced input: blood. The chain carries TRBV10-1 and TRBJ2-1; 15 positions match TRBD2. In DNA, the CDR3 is TGCGCCAGCAGTGAGTCCTGGACTAGCGGGAGGGCCAATGAGCAGTTCTTC. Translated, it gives CASSESWTSGRANEQFF.